This T cell receptor (beta chain) was recorded in a study of blood T cells in healthy people across ages. With respect to this clonotype: Its antigen is currently unknown.

The CDR3 spans 17 residues. J was trimmed by 3 bases and V by 4 bases; bases with no gene match: 10. CDR1 is SGHRS, CDR2 YFSETQ, per germline. Primed by a sample-barcoded 5' primer and a J-beta primer mix, a second PCR proceeded for about 6 to 12 cycles. One entry per CDR3 protein results from TCRdb running MiXCR on the 5' RACE reads. The sample has approximately 1,700,000 distinct CDR3 sequences; about 39% are singletons. The study, taken as a whole, reports: Researchers said unsorted PBMCs prevented a conclusive naive versus antigen-experienced comparison.

The sequencing input was blood. The V gene is TRBV5-1, the J gene TRBJ1-6, with 7 bases lining up with TRBD1. This TCR was recovered from a human donor in good health. The CDR3: CASSAGVGGDYNSPLHF. The CDR3 DNA sequence: TGCGCCAGCAGCGCGGGTGTAGGGGGCGACTATAATTCACCCCTCCACTTT.